This record looks at one TCR beta chain sequence and its context. Produced via immunoSEQ multiplex PCR; TCRdb's table is partial and in-frame only. This repertoire shows tens of thousands of clones, under 95% found once; its top ten account for approximately 0.27%. The data are from a study of technical replicates of blood from a handful of donors. Trimming removed 3 bases from V and 3 bases from J; junction bases left unmatched: 1. Germline V gene lookup returns CDR1 LNHDA and CDR2 SQIVND (reference sequence). The CDR3 length is 14 residues. The rearrangement links TRBV19 to TRBJ2-5, with TRBD2 matching 10 bases. Sample: T cells isolated from PBMCs. The source is a human donor in good health. The CDR3: CASSITSGKETQYF. CDR3 sequence (DNA): TGTGCCAGTAGTATTACTAGCGGGAAAGAGACCCAGTACTTC.